These T cell receptor beta chains were read from a single sample in a study of a mutant IDH1 vaccine in newly diagnosed glioma. Clones were sequenced by immunoSEQ multiplex PCR, and TCRdb holds only the in-frame ones, with some missing. Here the sample spans more than 55,000 clones, 84% being singletons. What these receptors recognize is not known. This specimen was PBMCs, taken from a glioma patient whose treatment included an IDH1 peptide vaccine. The receptors derive from a young man with glioma. Both conserved end residues are part of each CDR3. Each record gives: D gene, V gene, J gene, clone size, CDR3 DNA, CDR3 protein. A D gene is named only where the DNA matches it firmly. Clone size is given for some rows only: seen once, a few or many times, or a class if the clone is expanded.

TRBD1	TRBV10-3	TRBJ1-2	NA	TGTGCCATCAGTGAGCTAGACAGGGGACCTACCCTATATGGCTACACCTTC	CAISELDRGPTLYGYTF
NA	TRBV6-1	TRBJ1-1	NA	TGTGCCAGCAGTGAAGCACTAAGGTCCCAACTGAACACTGAAGCTTTCTTT	CASSEALRSQLNTEAFF
NA	TRBV28	TRBJ1-1	once	TGTGCCAGCAACTTACGACAGTACTTAGTCATGAACACTGAAGCTTTCTTT	CASNLRQYLVMNTEAFF
NA	TRBV2	TRBJ2-3	NA	TGTGCCAGCTGCCTACGGACAGAAATCACAGATACGCAGTATTTT	CASCLRTEITDTQYF
TRBD1	TRBV19	TRBJ1-2	NA	TGTGCCAGTACCCGGGGACAGACTAACTATGGCTACACCTTC	CASTRGQTNYGYTF
TRBD1	TRBV29-1	TRBJ2-2	NA	TGCAGCGGGACAGGGAACACCGGGGAGCTGTTTTTT	CSGTGNTGELFF
NA	TRBV7-9	TRBJ1-6	few	TGTGCCAGCAGCTCTCCGGGACGGGGAAATTCACCCCTCCACTTT	CASSSPGRGNSPLHF
NA	TRBV6-5	TRBJ2-3	NA	TGTGCCAGCAGGAAGATCGACGGGGGAACAGATACGCAGTATTTT	CASRKIDGGTDTQYF
NA	TRBV7-2	TRBJ1-1	NA	TGTGCCAGCAGCTTAAAGGCTTCTGAGGGGACTGAAGCTTTCTTT	CASSLKASEGTEAFF
NA	TRBV4-1	TRBJ2-6	NA	TGCGCCAGCAGCCTACAACTCAGTATGTCTGGGGCCAACGTCCTGACTTTC	CASSLQLSMSGANVLTF
NA	TRBV15	TRBJ1-2	NA	TGTGCCACCAGCAGAGATTCCTTTCAGGGCTATGGCTACACCTTC	CATSRDSFQGYGYTF
NA	TRBV6-1	TRBJ1-1	NA	TGTGCCAGCAGTGCAGTCTTGGTCACAACTGAAGCTTTCTTT	CASSAVLVTTEAFF
NA	TRBV6-6	TRBJ1-5	NA	TGTGCCAGCAGTTACTCCCAGGCAAGCAATCAGCCCCAGCATTTT	CASSYSQASNQPQHF
TRBD2	TRBV10-1	TRBJ2-5	NA	TGCGCCAGCAGTGAAGCGGGGGCGAACCAAGAGACCCAGTACTTC	CASSEAGANQETQYF
NA	TRBV29-1	TRBJ2-1	NA	TGCAGCGTCCAAATCGGGGCGGGTGGAGTGGAGCAGTTCTTC	CSVQIGAGGVEQFF
TRBD2	TRBV6-5	TRBJ2-5	NA	TGTGCCAGTAGGTTTACGGTAGCGGGAAGGGAGACCCAGTACTTC	CASRFTVAGRETQYF
NA	TRBV9	TRBJ1-1	NA	TGTGCCAGCAGTCGCACAAGTATGAACACTGAAGCTTTCTTT	CASSRTSMNTEAFF
TRBD1	TRBV5-8	TRBJ1-5	NA	TGTGCCAGCAGCTGGGGACAGGGGAGAGGCAATCAGCCCCAGCATTTT	CASSWGQGRGNQPQHF
TRBD1	TRBV18	TRBJ2-7	NA	TGTGCCAGCTCACCTCGGGACAGGGACGACGAGCAGTACTTC	CASSPRDRDDEQYF
TRBD2	TRBV6-1	TRBJ2-3	once	TGTGCCAGCAGTGTCCGTGGGGGGGTGAGCACAGATACGCAGTATTTT	CASSVRGGVSTDTQYF
NA	TRBV4-1	TRBJ2-3	NA	TGCGCCAGCAGGGGTCCGGGCACAGATACGCAGTATTTT	CASRGPGTDTQYF
NA	TRBV11-2	TRBJ1-2	NA	TGTGCCAGCAGCTTATTCGGGATTGGGGAGGACTATGGCTACACCTTC	CASSLFGIGEDYGYTF
NA	TRBV6-5	TRBJ2-1	NA	TGTGCCAGCAGTTACGCAGGCTCGATGCCCTACAATGAGCAGTTCTTC	CASSYAGSMPYNEQFF
NA	TRBV5-6	TRBJ1-1	few	TGTGCCAGCAGCTCACAGGGGAACACTGAAGCTTTCTTT	CASSSQGNTEAFF
NA	TRBV9	TRBJ1-6	once	TGTGCCAGCAGCGTAACAGCTAATTCACCCCTCCACTTT	CASSVTANSPLHF
NA	TRBV9	TRBJ1-1	NA	TGTGCCAGCAGCGTGCACAGGAACACTGAAGCTTTCTTT	CASSVHRNTEAFF
NA	TRBV11-2	TRBJ2-7	NA	TGTGCCAGCAGGTTTACCGGGACCTACGAGCAGTACTTC	CASRFTGTYEQYF
NA	TRBV5-8	TRBJ1-1	NA	TGTGCCAGCAGCCCCCTGGGGGTCACGAACGCTGAAGCTTTCTTT	CASSPLGVTNAEAFF
NA	TRBV18	TRBJ2-3	NA	TGTGCCAGCTCACCGGTCGGACTGACTAAAGGCACAGATACGCAGTATTTT	CASSPVGLTKGTDTQYF
NA	TRBV27	TRBJ2-7	NA	TGTGCCAGCAGTTTTCGGGGGACGCGCTACGAGCAGTACTTC	CASSFRGTRYEQYF
NA	TRBV15	TRBJ1-5	NA	TGTGCCACCAGCAGAGATCGGGGGCGGGGGCTACCCCAGCATTTT	CATSRDRGRGLPQHF
NA	TRBV19	TRBJ2-5	NA	TGTGCCAGTAGTGAAAACGGGGGGACCCAGTACTTC	CASSENGGTQYF